A single sample gave rise to the 13 T cell receptor beta chains below, sequenced in a study of blood T cells in healthy people across ages. A sample-barcoded 5' primer and a J-beta primer mix were used in a second PCR of about 6 to 11 cycles. TCRdb re-analysed the 5' RACE reads in MiXCR, keeping a single row per CDR3 protein. In the table there are fewer than 750,000 distinct CDR3 sequences, under 55% of which are singletons. Sequenced: blood. The receptor set was obtained from a man aged 80 or over in good health.

The genes are TRBV7-2 and TRBJ1-5, with D uncertain. The V gene lost 5 bases and the J gene lost 1 base, with 12 bases spanning the gap. This CDR3 region has 15 residues. Per the germline V gene, CDR1 is SGHTA and CDR2 is FQGNSA. The CDR3 nucleotides read TGTGCCAGCAGCCCTGTGGGCAGGAGCAATCAGCCCCAGCATTTT. Translation: CASSPVGRSNQPQHF.

The chain joins TRBV20-1 to TRBJ1-5, with TRBD1 matching 7 bases. The V gene end was trimmed by 3 bases and the J gene end by 6 bases; junction bases not matched to a gene: 5. The CDR3 length is 13 residues. CDR1 DFQATT and CDR2 SNEGSKA come from the germline V gene (reference sequence). CDR3 nucleotides: TGCAGTGCTAGTGGGGCAGGGGGTCAGCCCCAGCATTTT. This codes for CSASGAGGQPQHF.

In this sample, this clonotype turned up a few times. J is TRBJ2-7 and V is TRBV4-1; no clear D gene. The CDR3 runs to 15 residues. V was shortened by 1 base and J by 0 bases, with 10 bases between the two germline ends. Germline CDR1 and CDR2: MGHRA and YSYEKL. CDR3 bases: TGCGCCAGCAGCCAAGCCGCCGAGAGCTCCTACGAGCAGTACTTC. Protein: CASSQAAESSYEQYF.

This chain uses TRBV6-5 with TRBJ1-1, with D unclear. The CDR3 length is 15 residues. V gave up 1 base and J gave up 1 base, with 10 bases separating them. Germline CDR1 and CDR2: MNHEY and SVGAGI. CDR3 region: CASSYFGPGNTEAFF. CDR3 bases: TGTGCCAGCAGTTACTTTGGGCCGGGGAACACTGAAGCTTTCTTT.

This clonotype came up a few times. The chain couples TRBV6-2 or TRBV6-3 to TRBJ2-5; the match to TRBD2 covers 12 bases. In germline, CDR1 is MNHEY, CDR2 SVGEGT. The CDR3 contains 18 residues. Germline trimming cut 2 bases from V and 1 base from J; bases unmatched to any gene: 8. CDR3 loop: CASSYGGLAGTFQETQYF. CDR3 DNA sequence: TGTGCCAGCAGTTACGGGGGACTAGCGGGTACATTCCAAGAGACCCAGTACTTC.

This clonotype showed up just a few times. The chain employs TRBV2 and TRBJ2-1; a possible D gene is TRBD2 (6 bases). The CDR3 is 14 residues long. Per germline, CDR1 SNHLY and CDR2 FYNNEI. The germline V and J ends were trimmed by 4 bases and 14 bases, with 21 bases remaining between them. The CDR3 nucleotides are TGTGCCAGCAGTGGGAACAGCCGTGCGGGGATGGAGTTCTTC. Translated: CASSGNSRAGMEFF.

The chain combines TRBV20-1 with TRBJ1-6, with D possibly being TRBD1 (5 bases). Trimming removed 6 bases from V and 6 bases from J, with 15 bases in between. Germline lookup yields CDR1 DFQATT and CDR2 SNEGSKA (reference sequence). There are 14 residues in the CDR3. This chain's CDR3 is CSAGPGFINSPLHF. In nucleotides, the CDR3 is TGCAGTGCGGGGCCGGGCTTTATTAATTCACCCCTCCACTTT.

The table lists this clonotype with a few counts. The DNA for the CDR3 is TGTGCCAGCAGTTCTGAGAGGAGCTCTGGGGCCAACGTCCTGACTTTC. Translated: CASSSERSSGANVLTF. The gene calls are TRBV12-3 or TRBV12-4 and TRBJ2-6; D remains ambiguous. The CDR3 runs to 16 residues. Trimming took off 4 bases at V and 0 bases at J, with 10 bases between the two ends.

This chain joins TRBV11-1 and TRBJ2-7, with 9 bases fitting TRBD1. The V gene end was trimmed by 2 bases and the J gene end by 1 base; junction bases not matched to a gene: 6. The CDR3 consists of 16 residues. Per the germline V gene, CDR1 is SGHAT and CDR2 is FQDESV (reference sequence). The DNA for the CDR3 is TGTGCCAGCAGCTTAACTGGGACAGGGATATCCTACGAGCAGTACTTC. Its protein is CASSLTGTGISYEQYF.

The chain combines TRBV5-6 with TRBJ2-5, with D unresolved. Trimming took off 0 bases at V and 7 bases at J, with 7 bases between the two ends. The germline gives CDR1 SGHDT, CDR2 YYEEEE. The CDR3 extends over 12 amino acids. The CDR3 here is CASSLAPGTQYF. CDR3 sequence (DNA): TGTGCCAGCAGCTTGGCCCCGGGGACCCAGTACTTC.

This clonotype was recorded only once. This sequence joins TRBV24-1 and TRBJ2-7; D gene uncertain. The better agreement between TRBJ2-5 and the DNA end casts doubt on the J call. Germline values: CDR1 KGHDR, CDR2 SFDVKD. This CDR3 spans 12 amino acids. CDR3: CATSGNGETQYF. CDR3 DNA sequence: TGTGCCACCAGTGGAAACGGAGAGACCCAGTACTTC.

The genes are TRBV20-1 and TRBJ2-1, with TRBD1 matching over 8 bases. This CDR3 is built from 13 residues. V was pared by 6 bases and J by 6 bases, with 7 bases of the junction left unmatched. Per germline, CDR1 DFQATT and CDR2 SNEGSKA (reference sequence). The CDR3 region is CSAMTGVGNEQFF. CDR3 in DNA: TGCAGTGCAATGACAGGGGTAGGCAATGAGCAGTTCTTC.

This clonotype was counted between two and nine times. The chain combines TRBV7-9 with TRBJ2-7; D is unclear. Germline V gene sequence: CDR1 SEHNR, CDR2 FQNEAQ (reference sequence). This CDR3 contains 14 residues. Trimming cost V 0 bases and J 4 bases, with 10 bases left between them. CDR3 in amino acids: CASSLAPQIYEQYF. CDR3 bases: TGTGCCAGCAGCTTAGCTCCCCAGATTTACGAGCAGTACTTC.